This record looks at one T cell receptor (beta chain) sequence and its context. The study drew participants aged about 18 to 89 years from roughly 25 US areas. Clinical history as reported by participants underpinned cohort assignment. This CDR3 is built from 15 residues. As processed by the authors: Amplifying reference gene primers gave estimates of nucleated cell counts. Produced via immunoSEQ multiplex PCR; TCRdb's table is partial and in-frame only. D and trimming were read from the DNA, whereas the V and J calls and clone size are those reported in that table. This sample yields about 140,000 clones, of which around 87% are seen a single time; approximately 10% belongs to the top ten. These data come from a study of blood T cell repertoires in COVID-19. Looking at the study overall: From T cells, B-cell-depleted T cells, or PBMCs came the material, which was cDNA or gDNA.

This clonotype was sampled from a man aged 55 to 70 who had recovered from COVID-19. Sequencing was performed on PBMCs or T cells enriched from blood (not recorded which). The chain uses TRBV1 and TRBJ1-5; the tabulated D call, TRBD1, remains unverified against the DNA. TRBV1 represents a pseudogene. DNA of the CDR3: TGCACCAGCAGCCAAGACAGTCATAGCAATCAGCCCCAGCATTTT. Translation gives CTSSQDSHSNQPQHF.